This TCR beta chain was found in a study of cytomegalovirus exposure and HLA in healthy donors. Across the whole study: The use of the same platform for the 110 or so validation repertoires and the 550 to 850 first-cohort repertoires was reported by a later analysis.

J lost 6 bases, V lost 2 bases, and 4 bases had no gene match. Germline V gene lookup returns CDR1 MNHEY and CDR2 SMNVEV (reference sequence). The CDR3 sequence is 14 residues long. Comments on this clone: What it binds is unknown.

Clones were sequenced by immunoSEQ multiplex PCR, and TCRdb holds only the in-frame ones, with some missing. This table holds around 130,000 clones, roughly 86% found once. Findings of the study overall: Cytomegalovirus-associated TCR beta chains were listed, numbering over 150.

Sequencing used PBMCs. This TCR was sampled from a man aged 30 to 45 in good health and CMV-seronegative. The gene calls are TRBV27 and TRBJ1-1; 9 bases line up with TRBD1. CDR3 sequence: CASSLRDREAEAFF. The CDR3 DNA sequence: TGTGCCAGCAGTTTAAGGGACAGGGAGGCTGAAGCTTTCTTT.